This passage covers 14 T cell receptor beta chains from one sample sequenced in a study of blood T cell repertoires in COVID-19. Libraries were prepared by immunoSEQ multiplex PCR; TCRdb keeps only in-frame clonotypes and omits some of them. This table holds around 300,000 clones, 88% found once. The sequenced sample was peripheral blood. The origin of the receptors is a man aged 18 to 29 with active or convalescent COVID-19.

This CDR3 reads CASSPSGEGYGYTF. The CDR3 DNA follows: TGTGCCAGCTCACCCTCCGGGGAGGGCTATGGCTACACCTTC. The V and J genes are TRBV18 and TRBJ1-2, with D unclear. V lost 3 bases, J lost 4 bases, and 12 bases lay in between. The CDR3 has 14 amino acids. CDR1 KGHSH and CDR2 LQKENI come from the germline V gene.

This chain connects TRBV7-9 to TRBJ2-5; TRBD1 aligns across 9 bases. Germline-derived CDR1 and CDR2 are SEHNR and FQNEAQ (reference sequence). The trim removed 5 bases at V and 2 bases at J, leaving 9 bases unmatched. This CDR3 spans 16 amino acids. This chain's CDR3 is CASSDRDRVGQETQYF. As DNA, the CDR3 is TGTGCCAGCAGCGACCGGGACAGGGTAGGGCAAGAGACCCAGTACTTC.

The V call is TRBV2, the J call TRBJ2-3; D is perhaps TRBD2 (6 bases). This CDR3 region has 12 residues. Germline V CDR1 and CDR2: SNHLY, FYNNEI. The V and J ends lost 8 bases and 2 bases respectively, with 8 bases between them. The CDR3 loop reads CASPGDTDTQYF. Written as DNA, the CDR3 is TGTGCCAGCCCGGGGGACACAGATACGCAGTATTTT.

This chain connects TRBV21-1 to TRBJ1-5. TRBV21-1 is shown as a pseudogene. The length of the CDR3 is 13 residues. CDR3 sequence reads: CASQDQGGQPQHF. In nucleotides, the CDR3 is TGTGCCAGTCAGGATCAGGGAGGTCAGCCCCAGCATTTT.

This clone was seen only once. Other DNA sequences in the same sample also yield this CDR3. In DNA form, the CDR3 reads TGTGCCAGCAGCGTAGGGGGACAGGGGGATCAGCCCCAGCATTTT. Translated, it gives CASSVGGQGDQPQHF. The V gene is TRBV9, the J gene TRBJ1-5, with 11 bases aligning to TRBD1. The CDR3 is 15 amino acids. The trim removed 0 bases at V and 5 bases at J, leaving 1 base unmatched. Germline V gives CDR1 SGDLS, CDR2 YYNGEE.

The chain employs TRBV7-2 and TRBJ2-1, with 8 bases aligning to TRBD2. Per germline, CDR1 SGHTA and CDR2 FQGNSA. V dropped 8 bases and J dropped 10; count of bases not matched to a gene: 7. The length of the CDR3 is 12 residues. The CDR3 bases are TGTGCCAGCTGGGCGGGGGGAGTCGAGCAGTTCTTC. Residues: CASWAGGVEQFF.

The chain has TRBV12-3 or TRBV12-4 and TRBJ1-4; perhaps TRBD1 as D (5 bases). The CDR3 consists of 11 residues. The V and J ends lost 6 bases and 10 bases respectively, with 9 bases between them. CDR3 nucleotide sequence: TGTGCCAGCAGAACAGGTCCAAAACTGTTTTTT. Protein product: CASRTGPKLFF.

The chain uses TRBV27 and TRBJ1-5; a weak D match, TRBD1 (5 bases). The germline V gene has CDR1 MNHEY and CDR2 SMNVEV (reference sequence). Trimming removed 3 bases at V and 5 bases at J, with 8 bases between. The CDR3 extends over 13 amino acids. The chain's CDR3 is CASSFGADQPQHF. The CDR3 coding sequence is TGTGCCAGCAGTTTTGGGGCGGATCAGCCCCAGCATTTT.

The chain recombines TRBV6-5 with TRBJ2-7; D ambiguous. Trimming took 5 bases from V and 0 from J, leaving 11 bases between them. The CDR3 consists of 14 residues. CDR1 MNHEY and CDR2 SVGAGI come from the germline V gene. CDR3 DNA: TGTGCCAGCAGTCCTGCGCCAAGCTCCTACGAGCAGTACTTC. Protein: CASSPAPSSYEQYF.

The CDR3 protein is CASSLTSGSSGGYTF. DNA for the CDR3: TGTGCCAGCAGCCTCACTAGCGGGTCATCGGGCGGCTACACCTTC. V and J are TRBV13 and TRBJ1-2; unclear D gene. V lost 5 bases, J lost 8 bases, and 21 bases lay in between. Germline CDR1 PRHDT, CDR2 FYEKMQ (reference sequence). The CDR3 contains 15 residues.

The CDR3 region has the DNA TGTGCCAGCAGCCCCAGCCTAGCGGGGAGCACAGATACGCAGTATTTT. It codes for CASSPSLAGSTDTQYF. V is TRBV7-6 and J is TRBJ2-3; 9 nucleotides line up with TRBD2. V shed 5 bases and J 0 bases; nucleotides not matched to a gene: 6. The CDR3 spans 16 residues. Per the germline V gene, CDR1 is SGHVS and CDR2 is FNYEAQ.

This rearrangement joins TRBV19 to TRBJ1-4; 9 bases are a match to TRBD1. There are 14 residues in the CDR3. Germline-derived CDR1 and CDR2 are LNHDA and SQIVND (reference sequence). Unmatched junction bases numbered 4, after V lost 4 bases and J lost 7 bases. CDR3 DNA sequence: TGTGCCAGTAGTAAGGGACAGGGATTTGAAAAACTGTTTTTT. This codes for CASSKGQGFEKLFF.

The chain has TRBV19 and TRBJ1-1; D gene ambiguous. V dropped 3 bases and J dropped 0 bases, with 14 bases sitting between them. This CDR3 is 16 amino acids long. Per germline, CDR1 LNHDA and CDR2 SQIVND (reference sequence). In DNA, the CDR3 is TGTGCCAGTAGTATTCGGCGTCAGGTCATGAACACTGAAGCTTTCTTT. This gives the protein CASSIRRQVMNTEAFF.

With regard to this clone: Other nucleotide sequences from this sample produce the same CDR3. DNA of the CDR3: TGCGCCAGCAGTTTTGGACAGGGCTCCTACGAGCAGTACTTC. As protein: CASSFGQGSYEQYF. This chain uses TRBV5-1 with TRBJ2-7, with 8 positions matching TRBD1. The CDR3 is 14 amino acids. The J segment lost 0 bases and the V segment lost 5 bases, leaving 4 bases of the junction unmatched. Germline assignment: CDR1 SGHRS and CDR2 YFSETQ.